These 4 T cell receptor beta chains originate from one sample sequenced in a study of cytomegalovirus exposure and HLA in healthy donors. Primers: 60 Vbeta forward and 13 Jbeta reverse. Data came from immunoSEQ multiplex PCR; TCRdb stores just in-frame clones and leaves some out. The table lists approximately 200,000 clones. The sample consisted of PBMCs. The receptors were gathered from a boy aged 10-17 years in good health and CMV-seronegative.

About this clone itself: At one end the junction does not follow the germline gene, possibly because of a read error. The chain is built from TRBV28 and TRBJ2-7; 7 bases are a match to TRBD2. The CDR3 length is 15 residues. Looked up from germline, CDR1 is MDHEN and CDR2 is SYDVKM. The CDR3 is CASEEGRGGGYGQYF. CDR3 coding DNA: TGTGCCAGCGAAGAGGGACGGGGCGGGGGTTACGGGCAGTACTTC.

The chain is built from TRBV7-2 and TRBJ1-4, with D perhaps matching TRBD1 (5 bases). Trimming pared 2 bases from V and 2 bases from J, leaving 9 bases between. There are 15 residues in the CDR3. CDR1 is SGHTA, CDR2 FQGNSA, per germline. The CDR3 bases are TGTGCCAGCAGCTTATGGGGGGGTACTAATGAAAAACTGTTTTTT. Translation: CASSLWGGTNEKLFF.

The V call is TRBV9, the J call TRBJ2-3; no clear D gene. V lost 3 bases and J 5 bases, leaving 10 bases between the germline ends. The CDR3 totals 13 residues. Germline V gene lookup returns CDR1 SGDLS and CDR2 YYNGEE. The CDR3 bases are TGTGCCAGCAGCGCCACTATGGTAGATACGCAGTATTTT. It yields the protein CASSATMVDTQYF.

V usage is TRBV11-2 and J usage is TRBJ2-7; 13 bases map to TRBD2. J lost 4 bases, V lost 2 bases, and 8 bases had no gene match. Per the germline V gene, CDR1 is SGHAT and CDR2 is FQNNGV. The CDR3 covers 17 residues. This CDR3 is CASSLQTSGGHSYEQYF. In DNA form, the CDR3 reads TGTGCCAGCAGCTTACAGACTAGCGGGGGGCACTCGTACGAGCAGTACTTC.